A selection of T cell receptor beta chains follows, all from one sample in a study of Ad26.COV2.S vaccination and SARS-CoV-2 variants. Method: immunoSEQ multiplex PCR; TCRdb's copy keeps in-frame clones and lacks some. The sample includes about 430,000 clones, roughly 90% of them seen just once. Sequenced material: peripheral blood, taken in a trial of Ad26.COV2.S vaccine versus placebo. These receptors came from a person aged 18 to 59 who received the Ad26.COV2.S COVID-19 vaccine or a placebo. Both conserved end residues are trimmed from each CDR3. The listing skips clone size in some rows; elsewhere it reads once, few, many or a size class.

j_call: TRBJ2-6; v_call: TRBV27; clone_size: NA; cdr3_aa: ASSFGFSGANVLT
j_call: TRBJ2-1; v_call: TRBV18; clone_size: once; cdr3_aa: ASSPLGTSGNEQF
j_call: TRBJ2-7; v_call: TRBV5-8; clone_size: once; cdr3_aa: ASSLADVIYEQY
j_call: TRBJ1-1; v_call: TRBV12-3/TRBV12-4; clone_size: NA; cdr3_aa: ASSLTAYEAF
j_call: TRBJ2-1; v_call: TRBV27; clone_size: few; cdr3_aa: ASSALAGVHNEQF
j_call: TRBJ2-7; v_call: TRBV5-1; clone_size: few; cdr3_aa: ASSLRSGSSYEQY
j_call: TRBJ1-1; v_call: TRBV10-3; clone_size: NA; cdr3_aa: AISEGGDTEAF
j_call: TRBJ1-1; v_call: TRBV5-5; clone_size: NA; cdr3_aa: ASSSDSRNTEAF
j_call: TRBJ2-2; v_call: TRBV2; clone_size: NA; cdr3_aa: ASGRVTGELF
j_call: TRBJ1-2; v_call: TRBV12-3/TRBV12-4; clone_size: NA; cdr3_aa: ASRRGTGNGYT
j_call: TRBJ2-7; v_call: TRBV6-2/TRBV6-3; clone_size: few; cdr3_aa: ASSYSGGIAYEQY
j_call: TRBJ2-5; v_call: TRBV7-2; clone_size: NA; cdr3_aa: ASSLWSGGQETQY
j_call: TRBJ2-7; v_call: TRBV2; clone_size: NA; cdr3_aa: ASSEALPGLAGSSYEQY
j_call: TRBJ2-7; v_call: TRBV29-1; clone_size: NA; cdr3_aa: SVAGSRYEQY
j_call: TRBJ1-1; v_call: TRBV6-1; clone_size: NA; cdr3_aa: ASSAGQGVTDTEAF
j_call: TRBJ1-2; v_call: TRBV11-2; clone_size: NA; cdr3_aa: ASSLGQYYGYT
j_call: TRBJ2-1; v_call: TRBV7-2; clone_size: NA; cdr3_aa: ASSLKGGLAGGNNEQF
j_call: TRBJ1-5; v_call: TRBV5-3; clone_size: NA; cdr3_aa: ARSFVDRGSNQPQH
j_call: TRBJ2-7; v_call: TRBV15; clone_size: NA; cdr3_aa: ATSNGYYEQY
j_call: TRBJ2-1; v_call: TRBV12-3/TRBV12-4; clone_size: NA; cdr3_aa: ASSLGINEQF
j_call: TRBJ1-1; v_call: TRBV27; clone_size: NA; cdr3_aa: ASSLGKGTEAF
j_call: TRBJ2-3; v_call: TRBV28; clone_size: NA; cdr3_aa: ASLAGGPWTDTQY
j_call: TRBJ1-6; v_call: TRBV27; clone_size: NA; cdr3_aa: ASSLTASSYNSPLH
j_call: TRBJ2-7; v_call: TRBV27; clone_size: few; cdr3_aa: ASSLTGYEQY
j_call: TRBJ2-1; v_call: TRBV3-1/TRBV3-2; clone_size: NA; cdr3_aa: ASSPYSGTSGEQF
j_call: TRBJ2-5; v_call: TRBV5-1; clone_size: NA; cdr3_aa: ASSHNGAEETQY
j_call: TRBJ2-5; v_call: TRBV7-8; clone_size: NA; cdr3_aa: ASSLSPGASGQETQY
j_call: TRBJ2-2; v_call: TRBV13; clone_size: NA; cdr3_aa: ASSPRGTANTGELF
j_call: TRBJ2-7; v_call: TRBV27; clone_size: NA; cdr3_aa: ASSFTGQGGYEQY
j_call: TRBJ1-4; v_call: TRBV3-1/TRBV3-2; clone_size: NA; cdr3_aa: ASSLGTGDRKLF
j_call: TRBJ2-3; v_call: TRBV10-3; clone_size: NA; cdr3_aa: AIREGSTDTQY
j_call: TRBJ2-7; v_call: TRBV6-2/TRBV6-3; clone_size: once; cdr3_aa: ASSYNSYEQY
j_call: TRBJ1-2; v_call: TRBV12-3/TRBV12-4; clone_size: NA; cdr3_aa: ASSPRTEYGYT
j_call: TRBJ2-2; v_call: TRBV28; clone_size: once; cdr3_aa: ASSLNSGRTGELF
j_call: TRBJ2-2; v_call: TRBV6-5; clone_size: NA; cdr3_aa: ASSLLGTGELF
j_call: TRBJ2-7; v_call: TRBV27; clone_size: once; cdr3_aa: ASSPGTGGHYEQY
j_call: TRBJ1-2; v_call: TRBV6-5; clone_size: NA; cdr3_aa: ASSYSGELNYT
j_call: TRBJ2-1; v_call: TRBV4-1; clone_size: NA; cdr3_aa: ASSLQILAGGLNEQF
j_call: TRBJ1-2; v_call: TRBV30; clone_size: few; cdr3_aa: AWKWHQNNYGYT
j_call: TRBJ2-3; v_call: TRBV30; clone_size: NA; cdr3_aa: AWSAVAADTQY
j_call: TRBJ1-1; v_call: TRBV6-2/TRBV6-3; clone_size: NA; cdr3_aa: ASSYSGTDTEAF
j_call: TRBJ2-1; v_call: TRBV7-9; clone_size: NA; cdr3_aa: ASSFWQGAKDEQF
j_call: TRBJ1-6; v_call: TRBV7-9; clone_size: NA; cdr3_aa: ASSFQSSYNSPLH
j_call: TRBJ2-5; v_call: TRBV9; clone_size: NA; cdr3_aa: ASSVAAGSGEETQY
j_call: TRBJ2-3; v_call: TRBV28; clone_size: NA; cdr3_aa: ASSRTSGRNGDTQY
j_call: TRBJ1-4; v_call: TRBV6-5; clone_size: NA; cdr3_aa: ASTSLGTGNEKLF
j_call: TRBJ2-7; v_call: TRBV2; clone_size: NA; cdr3_aa: ASSDLGAGVSYEQY
j_call: TRBJ1-4; v_call: TRBV5-1; clone_size: NA; cdr3_aa: ASSWVPREHNEKLF
j_call: TRBJ1-1; v_call: TRBV2; clone_size: NA; cdr3_aa: ASSPLRQLNTEAF
j_call: TRBJ2-7; v_call: TRBV3-1/TRBV3-2; clone_size: NA; cdr3_aa: ASSQEWRQDSYEQY
j_call: TRBJ2-6; v_call: TRBV12-3/TRBV12-4; clone_size: NA; cdr3_aa: ASGVRGANVLT
j_call: TRBJ2-2; v_call: TRBV6-5; clone_size: NA; cdr3_aa: ASIVKAGTGELF
j_call: TRBJ2-5; v_call: TRBV12-3/TRBV12-4; clone_size: NA; cdr3_aa: ASLGGSQETQY
j_call: TRBJ1-6; v_call: TRBV7-2; clone_size: NA; cdr3_aa: ASSLIGRTGYNSPLH
j_call: TRBJ1-2; v_call: TRBV29-1; clone_size: NA; cdr3_aa: SVDGTAQEGYT